This T cell receptor beta chain is from a study of blood T cell repertoires in COVID-19. As for the study in general: Specimens from acute and convalescent COVID-19 originated in the United States, Italy and Spain. PBMCs, B-cell-depleted T cells, or T cells were the source of the cDNA or gDNA that made up the material.

Original processing methods: Cell counts per sample came from amplifying reference gene primers. The protocol was immunoSEQ multiplex PCR, while the TCRdb copy is restricted to in-frame clones and leaves out a portion. V, J and clone size are those of that table, while D and trimming were read from the DNA. The top ten clones hold roughly 17% of a sample with 130,000 or so clones, roughly 80% of them seen once. Losses at the gene ends were 4 bases for V and 6 bases for J; bases not matched to a gene: 4. This CDR3 comprises 14 residues. CDR1 and CDR2 from the germline V gene are MDHEN and SYDVKM. This clone was seen only once.

The receptor's source is a man aged 45-65 years with acute or convalescent COVID-19. The rearrangement uses TRBV28 and TRBJ1-5, with TRBD1 identical over 9 bases. Sequenced input: peripheral blood. The CDR3 DNA sequence: TGTGCCAGCAGTTCCGGGACAGGGATTCAGCCCCAGCATTTT. Its protein product is CASSSGTGIQPQHF.